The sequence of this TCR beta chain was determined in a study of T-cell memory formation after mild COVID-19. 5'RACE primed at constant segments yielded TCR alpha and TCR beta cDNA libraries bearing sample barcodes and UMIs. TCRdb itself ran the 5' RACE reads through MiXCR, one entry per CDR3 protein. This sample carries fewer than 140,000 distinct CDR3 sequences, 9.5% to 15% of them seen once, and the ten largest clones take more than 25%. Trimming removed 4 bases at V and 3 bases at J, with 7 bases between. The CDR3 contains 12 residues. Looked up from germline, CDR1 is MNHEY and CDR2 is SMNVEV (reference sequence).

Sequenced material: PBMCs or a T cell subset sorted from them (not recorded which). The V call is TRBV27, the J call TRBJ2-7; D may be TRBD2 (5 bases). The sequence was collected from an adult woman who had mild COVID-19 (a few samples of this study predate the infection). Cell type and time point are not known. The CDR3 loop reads CASSSSNYEQYF. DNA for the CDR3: TGTGCCAGCAGTTCTAGCAACTACGAGCAGTACTTC.